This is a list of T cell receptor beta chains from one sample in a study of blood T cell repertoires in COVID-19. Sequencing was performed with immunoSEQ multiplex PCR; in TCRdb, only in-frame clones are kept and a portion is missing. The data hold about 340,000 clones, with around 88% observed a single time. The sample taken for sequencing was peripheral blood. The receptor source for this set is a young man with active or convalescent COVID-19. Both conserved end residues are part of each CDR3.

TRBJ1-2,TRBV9,CASSAGQGALGYTF
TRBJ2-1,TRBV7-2,CASKLLRSSYNEQFF
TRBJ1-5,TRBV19,CASSPLVGGGMGQPQHF
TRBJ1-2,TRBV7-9,CASSLAQARANYGYTF
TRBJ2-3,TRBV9,CASTPWGTGTDTQYF
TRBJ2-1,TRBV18,CASSNGVVQRNEQFF
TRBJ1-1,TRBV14,CASSQVAGNTEAFF
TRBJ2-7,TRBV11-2,CASSHSGRAGEQYF
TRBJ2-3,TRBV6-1,CASSEGRFTDTQYF
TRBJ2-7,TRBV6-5,CASSSAGRGFRYEQYF
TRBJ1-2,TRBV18,CASSPPEGGGAYGYTF
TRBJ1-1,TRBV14,CASSPYRYTEAFF
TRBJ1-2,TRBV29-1,CSGFKGDGYTF
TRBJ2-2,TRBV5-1,CASSSRTNTGELFF
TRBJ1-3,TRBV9,CASSVGVRGKGNTIYF
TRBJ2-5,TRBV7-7,CASSRSIRDLSGGWYQETQYF
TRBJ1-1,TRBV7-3,CASSSGQGGSEAFF
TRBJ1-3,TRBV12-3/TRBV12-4,CASSLSSGNTIYF